Listed below are T cell receptor beta chains from one sample, sequenced in a study of cytomegalovirus exposure and HLA in healthy donors. Repertoires were generated with immunoSEQ multiplex PCR, while TCRdb's copy carries only in-frame clones and drops some. The table has fewer than 250,000 clones, approximately 87% seen once. What was sequenced was PBMCs. The receptors come from a man aged 18 to 29 in good health and CMV-seronegative. Both conserved end residues are part of each CDR3. A D gene is named only where the DNA matches it firmly. Clone size is stated in some rows and not others, as once, few, many or a class when expanded.

>.|TRBV12-5|.|TRBJ2-7
TGTGCTAGTGGTTTCGCGGGTCATTGGGAGCAGTACTTC
CASGFAGHWEQYF
>.|TRBV5-8|.|TRBJ1-5
TGTGCCAGCAGCCTCGGGCGGACGGGGAATCAGCCCCAGCATTTT
CASSLGRTGNQPQHF
>TRBD2|TRBV28|few|TRBJ2-7
TGTGCCAGCAGAGAGCGGGGATTGTACGAGCAGTACTTC
CASRERGLYEQYF
>.|TRBV27|.|TRBJ2-1
TGTGCCAGCAGTCCGCGGACTCCCTATTCCTACAATGAGCAGTTCTTC
CASSPRTPYSYNEQFF
>.|TRBV6-5|once|TRBJ2-3
TGTGCCAGCAGTTACTCAAGGGGGTCTAGCACAGATACGCAGTATTTT
CASSYSRGSSTDTQYF
>.|TRBV13|.|TRBJ1-6
TGTGCCAGCAGCACCCGGGGGTATTTTAATTCACCCCTCCACTTT
CASSTRGYFNSPLHF
>.|TRBV28|.|TRBJ2-7
TGTGCCAGCAGTTTCTCCCCCGAGACAGTTTTTGTCTACGAGCAGTACTTC
CASSFSPETVFVYEQYF
>TRBD2|TRBV9|.|TRBJ2-3
TGTGCCAGCAGCGAAAGCCCAACTAGCGTAGATACGCAGTATTTT
CASSESPTSVDTQYF
>.|TRBV15|.|TRBJ1-4
TGTGCCACCAGCAGAGATCTGGCAGCAACTAATGAAAAACTGTTTTTT
CATSRDLAATNEKLFF
>TRBD2|TRBV9|.|TRBJ2-1
TGTGCCAGCAGCCCCTCTGGACTAGCGGGAGGTAGGGGCAATGAGCAGTTCTTC
CASSPSGLAGGRGNEQFF
>TRBD1|TRBV7-9|.|TRBJ2-1
TGTGCCAGCAGCCCGGACAGGCCCCCGAATGAGCAGTTCTTC
CASSPDRPPNEQFF
>.|TRBV5-1|.|TRBJ2-1
TGCGCCAGCAGCTTAGGAGAGTCCTACGCTAAGCAGTTCTTC
CASSLGESYAKQFF
>.|TRBV6-1|.|TRBJ1-6
TGTGCCAGCAGATTGGGGGCTTATAATTCACCCCTCCACTTT
CASRLGAYNSPLHF
>.|TRBV7-2|few|TRBJ1-5
TGTGCCAGCAGCCCCAGAGCAGGGAGGCAGCCCCAGCATTTT
CASSPRAGRQPQHF
>TRBD2|TRBV4-3|.|TRBJ2-5
TGCGCCAGCAGCCAATATAGCGGGGGGGGAGAGACCCAGTACTTC
CASSQYSGGGETQYF
>TRBD2|TRBV10-3|.|TRBJ2-7
TGTGCCATCAGTGAGCGGGGGGAAACCTACGAGCAGTACTTC
CAISERGETYEQYF
>.|TRBV2|.|TRBJ1-1
TGTGCCAGCAGGGGCCGACAGCCTGAAGCTTTCTTT
CASRGRQPEAFF
>.|TRBV4-1|.|TRBJ2-2
TGCGCCAGCAGCCTACTGACACAGGGTACCGGGGAGCTGTTTTTT
CASSLLTQGTGELFF
>TRBD2|TRBV28|.|TRBJ2-5
TGTGCCAGCAGGCCCCTAGCGGACGAGACCCAGTACTTC
CASRPLADETQYF
>.|TRBV5-1|once|TRBJ2-7
TGCGCCAGCAGCCCGGAGGAGGGGGCGTCCTACGAGCAGTACTTC
CASSPEEGASYEQYF
>.|TRBV19|.|TRBJ1-2
TGTGCCAGTAGTTCCTTCAGAAGAACTAACTATGGCTACACCTTC
CASSSFRRTNYGYTF
>TRBD1|TRBV25-1|.|TRBJ2-7
TGTGCCAGCAGTGACCCCGGGACAGGGGCCTACGAGCAGTACTTC
CASSDPGTGAYEQYF
>.|TRBV2|.|TRBJ1-2
TGTGCCAGCAGTGAAGTAACAGGGAGTTCTGGCTACACCTTC
CASSEVTGSSGYTF
>.|TRBV30|.|TRBJ2-5
TGTGCCTGGAGGAACTCGATCGAAGAGACCCAGTACTTC
CAWRNSIEETQYF
>.|TRBV2|.|TRBJ1-5
TGTGCCAGCAGACAGAACAATCAGCCCCAGCATTTT
CASRQNNQPQHF
>.|TRBV15|.|TRBJ2-5
TGTGCCACCAGCAGAGACGGACAGCAAGAGACCCAGTACTTC
CATSRDGQQETQYF
>.|TRBV4-3|once|TRBJ1-1
TGCGCCAGCAGCCAAGAAAGGCGAGGGAAGGCTTTCTTT
CASSQERRGKAFF
>TRBD2|TRBV5-4|.|TRBJ2-3
TGTGCCAGCAGCTTTGGCGGGAGGGGAACAGATACGCAGTATTTT
CASSFGGRGTDTQYF
>TRBD2|TRBV29-1|.|TRBJ2-1
TGCAGCGCTAGCGGGAGAGGTAATGAGCAGTTCTTC
CSASGRGNEQFF
>TRBD2|TRBV7-2|.|TRBJ2-5
TGTGCCAGCAGTCCTAGCGGGGGGCCCGCCGGGGAGACCCAGTACTTC
CASSPSGGPAGETQYF
>.|TRBV5-1|.|TRBJ2-7
TGCGCCAGCAGCTTCAGGGTGGGGCCCTCCGAGCAGTACTTC
CASSFRVGPSEQYF
>TRBD2|TRBV9|.|TRBJ2-7
TGTGCCAGCAGCGCAGAACCTAGCGGGGCCTACGAGCAGTACTTC
CASSAEPSGAYEQYF
>TRBD1|TRBV7-9|.|TRBJ2-2
TGTGCCAGCAGCTTAGGTACAGGGGACACCGGGGAGCTGTTTTTT
CASSLGTGDTGELFF
>.|TRBV11-3|.|TRBJ2-3
TGTGCCAGCAGCCCCCTGGGGCGGGATACGCAGTATTTT
CASSPLGRDTQYF
>.|TRBV14|.|TRBJ2-5
TGTGCCAGCAGCCCCGGGTGGGAGACCCAGTACTTC
CASSPGWETQYF
>.|TRBV19|.|TRBJ2-1
TGTGCCAGTAGGCCCCGGAGGGCCATCTACAATGAGCAGTTCTTC
CASRPRRAIYNEQFF
>.|TRBV30|few|TRBJ1-2
TGTGCCTGGAGTGTACGACAGAGAGCTAACTATGGCTACACCTTC
CAWSVRQRANYGYTF
>TRBD2|TRBV10-1|.|TRBJ2-3
TGCGCCAGCAGTTTTACCCCGGGGGGACCCACAGATACGCAGTATTTT
CASSFTPGGPTDTQYF
>TRBD1|TRBV30|.|TRBJ2-3
TGTGCCTGGACTACAGGGGCGGATACGCAGTATTTT
CAWTTGADTQYF
>TRBD1|TRBV5-1|.|TRBJ2-5
TGCGCCAGCAGCAGAGGGACAGCTCAAGAGACCCAGTACTTC
CASSRGTAQETQYF
>.|TRBV7-9|few|TRBJ1-4
TGTGCCAGCAGCTTACATCAGGGGGAAAAACTGTTTTTT
CASSLHQGEKLFF
>.|TRBV7-9|.|TRBJ2-7
TGTGCCAGCAGCCTAGGAACTTACGAGCAGTACTTC
CASSLGTYEQYF
>.|TRBV20-1|.|TRBJ1-2
TGCAGTGGAGGCAGGGACTATGGCTACACCTTC
CSGGRDYGYTF
>.|TRBV5-1|few|TRBJ2-7
TGCGCCAGCAGCCGGGACAATTTGGCCTACGAGCAGTACTTC
CASSRDNLAYEQYF
>.|TRBV19|.|TRBJ1-5
TGTGCCAGTAGTATAAAAGGTTCGGAGTGGCAGCCCCAGCATTTT
CASSIKGSEWQPQHF
>TRBD2|TRBV7-9|.|TRBJ2-5
TGTGCCAGCAGCTTAGGAGATGCTGGCGGGGGAGAGACCCAGTACTTC
CASSLGDAGGGETQYF
>.|TRBV19|.|TRBJ1-2
TGTGCCAGTAACGAGGCTAACTATGGCTACACCTTC
CASNEANYGYTF
>TRBD1|TRBV7-2|.|TRBJ1-5
TGTGCCAGCAGCTTTGGGACAGGGGAACAGCCCCAGCATTTT
CASSFGTGEQPQHF
>TRBD1|TRBV7-2|.|TRBJ1-5
TGTGCCAGCAGCTTCACCGGGACAGGGGCTAGGCCCCAGCATTTT
CASSFTGTGARPQHF